The 9 T cell receptor beta chains in this list originate from one sample, sequenced in a study of beta chain features in type 1 diabetes (dated by TCRdb to about 2018). Results the study describes overall, beyond this receptor: Type 1 diabetes patients showed a moderate but significant shortening of TCRB CDR3 length in all four CD4+ subsets.

Their cognate antigens are unknown. Library method: the immunoSEQ multiplex PCR assay. All of the isolated RNA was reverse transcribed with the High Capacity cDNA Reverse Transcription Kit, so expressed TCRB transcripts were sequenced. TCRdb limited this immuneACCESS table to in-frame rearrangements with V and J called. A share of clones is missing; checked studies link under half to unresolved V genes, and the rest is unexplained. The sample has some 700,000 clones on record, about an eighth of them singletons. About 0.02% of the sample rests with the top ten. The specimen was naive CD4+ T cells from blood. According to the study, the label for this sample's cell subset or site signals: true naive CD4+ T cells. Receptors were obtained from a man between 18 and 35 years old with type 1 diabetes.

This clone was seen only a few times. The chain combines TRBV7-9 with TRBJ1-2, with 8 positions matching TRBD1. CDR3 length: 14 amino acids. J was trimmed by 8 bases and V by 5 bases; bases with no gene match: 10. Germline V lookup: CDR1 SEHNR, CDR2 FQNEAQ (reference sequence). CDR3 in amino acids: CASSPSHGQGGYTF. CDR3 in DNA: TGTGCCAGCAGCCCATCACACGGACAGGGCGGCTACACCTTC.

This chain joins TRBV5-6 and TRBJ2-4; TRBD2 matches at 11 bases. Germline CDR1 reads SGHDT; CDR2 reads YYEEEE. J gave up 10 bases and V 1 base, and 7 bases lay outside the gene matches. This CDR3 region has 15 residues. CDR3: CASSLTSGGLWIQYF. In DNA, the CDR3 is TGTGCCAGCAGCTTGACTAGCGGGGGCCTATGGATTCAGTACTTC.

This clone was counted between two and nine times. In the same sample, other DNA sequences code for this CDR3. The rearrangement joins TRBV2 to TRBJ2-7; no clear D. Trimming shortened V by 3 bases and J by 3 bases, and 3 bases separated the two germline ends. This CDR3 has 11 residues. Germline V gives CDR1 SNHLY, CDR2 FYNNEI. DNA of the CDR3: TGTGCCAGCAGTGAGATCTACGAGCAGTACTTC. It encodes CASSEIYEQYF.

The V call is TRBV30, the J call TRBJ2-5; D unresolved. The J call may be wrong; the DNA end is better matched by TRBJ2-7. The germline V gene encodes CDR1 GTSNPN and CDR2 SVGIG (reference sequence). The CDR3 length is 11 residues. As DNA, the CDR3 is TGTGCCTGGAGTAGGGCAAACGAGCAGTACTTC. This encodes CAWSRANEQYF.

The chain recombines TRBV6-6 with TRBJ1-1, with 9 bases fitting TRBD1. Germline trimming cut 2 bases from V and 3 bases from J; bases unmatched to any gene: 4. From germline, CDR1 is MNHNY and CDR2 SVGAGI (reference sequence). CDR3 size: 15 residues. CDR3 loop: CASSYKQGADTEAFF. The CDR3 coding sequence is TGTGCCAGCAGTTACAAACAGGGGGCGGACACTGAAGCTTTCTTT.

This rearrangement joins TRBV6-1 to TRBJ2-5; D is possibly TRBD1 (6 bases). This CDR3 comprises 15 residues. Germline V gives CDR1 MNHNS, CDR2 SASEGT. Between the trimmed V and J ends, which lost 3 bases and 0 bases, there was a span of 11 bases. The CDR3 reads CASSEGHTYQETQYF. CDR3 in DNA: TGTGCCAGCAGTGAGGGACATACGTACCAAGAGACCCAGTACTTC.

In its sample, this clone was seen a few times. This chain joins TRBV4-1 and TRBJ1-3; unclear D gene. This CDR3 has 16 residues. V dropped 1 base and J dropped 4 bases, with 14 bases sitting between them. Germline V gives CDR1 MGHRA, CDR2 YSYEKL. CDR3 residues: CASSQAVLGGGNTIYF. In DNA, the CDR3 is TGCGCCAGCAGCCAAGCAGTCCTGGGCGGCGGAAACACCATATATTTT.

V and J are TRBV7-9 and TRBJ2-1; 9 bases fit TRBD2. Germline V gives CDR1 SEHNR, CDR2 FQNEAQ (reference sequence). With V trimmed by 5 bases and J by 9 bases, 11 bases remained unmatched. The CDR3 covers 15 residues. Here the CDR3 reads CASSVGTSSWSEQFF. CDR3 nucleotide sequence: TGTGCCAGCAGCGTAGGGACTAGCTCTTGGAGTGAGCAGTTCTTC.

This clone was detected a few times. The CDR3 region is CASKSSYEQYF. CDR3 DNA: TGCGCCAGCAAGAGCTCCTACGAGCAGTACTTC. This chain links TRBV5-1 with TRBJ2-7; D gene ambiguous. Germline V gives CDR1 SGHRS, CDR2 YFSETQ. The germline V and J ends were trimmed by 6 bases and 0 bases, with 4 bases remaining between them. The CDR3 is 11 residues long. Combining the CDR3 with reference TRBV5-1 and TRBJ2-7 gives the whole variable domain KAGVTQTPRYLIKTRGQQVTLSCSPISGHRSVSWYQQTPGQGLQFLFEYFSETQRNKGNFPGRFSGRQFSNSRSEMNVSTLELGDSALYLCASKSSYEQYFGPGTRLTVT.